These 17 T cell receptor beta chains were sequenced from one sample in a study of T cell responses to AZD1222 COVID-19 vaccine. The data were produced by immunoSEQ multiplex PCR, yet TCRdb's version contains in-frame clones alone and is incomplete. The table shows over 15,000 clones, with 88% occurring only once. This specimen consisted of peripheral blood, obtained 28 days after the second AZD1222 dose. These TCRs come from an adult who received the AZD1222 COVID-19 vaccine.

V usage is TRBV2 and J usage is TRBJ2-2; 12 positions agree with TRBD2. This CDR3 is built from 17 residues. Trimming at V came to 2 bases and at J to 8 bases, leaving 9 bases not matched to a gene. CDR1 is SNHLY, CDR2 FYNNEI, per germline. CDR3 in amino acids: CASSELASGGARGELFF. In DNA form, the CDR3 reads TGTGCCAGCAGTGAACTGGCTAGCGGGGGGGCCCGAGGGGAGCTGTTTTTT.

This rearrangement joins TRBV9 to TRBJ2-7; D is unresolved. V shed 3 bases and J shed 6 bases, with 13 bases lying between them. The CDR3 covers 13 residues. Germline loops: CDR1 SGDLS, CDR2 YYNGEE. As DNA, the CDR3 is TGTGCCAGCAGCGCCGATCTCGGGTCCGAGCAGTACTTC. Its protein is CASSADLGSEQYF.

J is TRBJ2-7 and V is TRBV3-1 (or the pseudogene TRBV3-2); 10 bases match TRBD2. The CDR3 is 18 residues long. Germline-derived CDR1 and CDR2 are LGHDT and YNNKEL (reference sequence). V lost 3 bases, J lost 4 bases, and 15 bases stayed unmatched. Here the CDR3 DNA reads TGTGCCAGCAGCCAGGGTAGGGGGCAGGGACTAGCGAGTTACGAGCAGTACTTC. Encoded protein: CASSQGRGQGLASYEQYF.

The chain employs TRBV6-5 and TRBJ2-7; 10 bases line up with TRBD1. The germline V gene encodes CDR1 MNHEY and CDR2 SVGAGI. The V and J ends lost 4 bases and 0 bases, in that order; junction bases with no gene match: 3. The CDR3 runs 15 residues. DNA for the CDR3: TGTGCCAGCAGTTCTAGGACAGGGGGCTCCTACGAGCAGTACTTC. Translated: CASSSRTGGSYEQYF.

The J gene is TRBJ2-7, the V gene TRBV11-2; 10 nucleotides match TRBD1. The V gene end was trimmed by 5 bases and the J gene end by 7 bases; junction bases not matched to a gene: 11. CDR3 length: 15 amino acids. Germline CDR1 and CDR2: SGHAT and FQNNGV. CDR3 region: CASSHSRTGGGEQYF. In DNA, the CDR3 is TGTGCCAGCAGCCATTCCCGGACAGGGGGTGGAGAGCAGTACTTC.

V is TRBV12-3 or TRBV12-4 and J is TRBJ1-2; D gene unclear. Between the trimmed V and J ends, which lost 5 bases and 2 bases, there was a span of 3 bases. The CDR3 has 11 amino acids. The CDR3 DNA follows: TGTGCCAGCAGTCAGAACTATGGCTACACCTTC. This sequence encodes CASSQNYGYTF.

The chain joins TRBV30 to TRBJ1-5; D not certain. CDR1 and CDR2 from the germline V gene are GTSNPN and SVGIG (reference sequence). Trimming removed 4 bases from V and 3 bases from J, with 10 bases in between. The CDR3 runs to 13 residues. CDR3 in DNA: TGTGCCTGGACGATTGGGAACAATCAGCCCCAGCATTTT. Protein product: CAWTIGNNQPQHF. Full variable domain (rest looked up from reference TRBV30 and TRBJ1-5): SQTIHQWPATLVQPVGSPLSLECTVEGTSNPNLYWYRQAAGRGLQLLFYSVGIGQISSEVPQNLSASRPQDRQFILSSKKLLLSDSGFYLCAWTIGNNQPQHFGDGTRLSIL.

In its sample, this clone was seen once. V is TRBV7-9 and J is TRBJ2-2, with D unresolved. The CDR3 is 16 amino acids. Germline CDR1 and CDR2: SEHNR and FQNEAQ (reference sequence). Trimming cost V 1 base and J 0 bases, with 9 bases left between them. In DNA, the CDR3 is TGTGCCAGCAGCTTAGACACAGCCCCGAACACCGGGGAGCTGTTTTTT. Encoded protein: CASSLDTAPNTGELFF.

The chain has TRBV7-2 and TRBJ2-2; D not resolved. V gave up 1 base and J gave up 6 bases, with 6 bases separating them. This CDR3 has 13 residues. Germline values: CDR1 SGHTA, CDR2 FQGNSA. CDR3 residues: CASSLGASGELFF. Here the CDR3 DNA reads TGTGCCAGCAGCTTAGGGGCCTCCGGGGAGCTGTTTTTT.

This clone came up a few times. The chain carries TRBV19 and TRBJ2-2, with 8 bases aligning to TRBD2. The CDR3 covers 16 residues. Germline V gene data show CDR1 as LNHDA and CDR2 as SQIVND (reference sequence). The ends lost 4 bases at V and 1 base at J; junction bases unmatched: 5. CDR3: CASSTVAGMNTGELFF. The CDR3 coding sequence is TGTGCCAGTAGTACCGTAGCGGGGATGAACACCGGGGAGCTGTTTTTT. Full variable domain (missing parts from reference TRBV19 and TRBJ2-2): DGGITQSPKYLFRKEGQNVTLSCEQNLNHDAMYWYRQDPGQGLRLIYYSQIVNDFQKGDIAEGYSVSREKKESFPLTVTSAQKNPTAFYLCASSTVAGMNTGELFFGEGSRLTVL.

This sequence joins TRBV21-1 and TRBJ2-1; the table's D gene call, TRBD2, was not cross checked with the DNA. TRBV21-1 is annotated as a pseudogene. The CDR3 totals 17 residues. The CDR3 DNA sequence: TGTGCCAGCAGCAAGGTGATGACTAGCGGGTGTTACAATGAGCAGTTCTTC. It is translated as CASSKVMTSGCYNEQFF.

The chain recombines TRBV19 with TRBJ1-5, with D uncertain. Deletions cut 1 base from V and 6 bases from J, with 10 bases between. CDR3 size: 14 residues. Germline assignment: CDR1 LNHDA and CDR2 SQIVND (reference sequence). The DNA for the CDR3 is TGTGCCAGTAGTATAGTGCGGGTTATTCAGCCCCAGCATTTT. Translation gives CASSIVRVIQPQHF.

The chain employs TRBV5-5 and TRBJ2-1, with a tentative D call TRBD2 (6 bases). The germline CDR1 and CDR2 sequences are SGHKS and YYEKEE (reference sequence). CDR3 length equals 14 residues. V lost 2 bases, J lost 7 bases, and 13 bases lay in between. The CDR3 DNA sequence: TGTGCCAGCAGCTTCGGAGGGACCGAAAATGAGCAGTTCTTC. This codes for CASSFGGTENEQFF. Drawing the rest from reference TRBV5-5 and TRBJ2-1, the complete variable domain is DAGVTQSPTHLIKTRGQQVTLRCSPISGHKSVSWYQQVLGQGPQFIFQYYEKEERGRGNFPDRFSARQFPNYSSELNVNALLLGDSALYLCASSFGGTENEQFFGPGTRLTVL.

The CDR3: CASSQRGNTIYF. The CDR3 DNA reads as TGTGCCAGCAGCCAAAGGGGAAACACCATATATTTT. V and J are TRBV3-1 (or the pseudogene TRBV3-2) and TRBJ1-3; D uncertain. Germline values: CDR1 LGHDT, CDR2 YNNKEL (reference sequence). V lost 2 bases, J lost 4 bases, and 3 bases lay in between. The CDR3 length is 12 residues.

The CDR3: CASSERGLAGDEQFF. The CDR3 DNA follows: TGTGCCAGCAGTGAACGCGGACTAGCGGGGGATGAGCAGTTCTTC. The rearrangement uses TRBV2 and TRBJ2-1; 13 bases fit TRBD2. The CDR3 totals 15 residues. V lost 2 bases and J lost 8; bases outside the gene matches: 3. The germline CDR1 and CDR2 sequences are SNHLY and FYNNEI.

The chain carries TRBV28 and TRBJ1-6; D is ambiguous. V lost 2 bases to trimming and J lost 5 bases, with 13 bases between them. CDR3 size: 16 residues. The germline gives CDR1 MDHEN, CDR2 SYDVKM. CDR3 sequence (DNA): TGTGCCAGCAGTTTAGGGTTGGGAACCAATAATTCACCCCTCCACTTT. Translating gives CASSLGLGTNNSPLHF.

CDR3 loop: CASSYLGSANTGELFF. CDR3 nucleotides: TGTGCCAGCAGTTACTTAGGCAGCGCGAACACCGGGGAGCTGTTTTTT. The chain links TRBV6-2 or TRBV6-3 to TRBJ2-2; D unresolved. The CDR3 consists of 16 residues. Germline V lookup: CDR1 MNHEY, CDR2 SVGEGT. V was clipped by 1 base and J by 0 bases, with 9 bases between them.